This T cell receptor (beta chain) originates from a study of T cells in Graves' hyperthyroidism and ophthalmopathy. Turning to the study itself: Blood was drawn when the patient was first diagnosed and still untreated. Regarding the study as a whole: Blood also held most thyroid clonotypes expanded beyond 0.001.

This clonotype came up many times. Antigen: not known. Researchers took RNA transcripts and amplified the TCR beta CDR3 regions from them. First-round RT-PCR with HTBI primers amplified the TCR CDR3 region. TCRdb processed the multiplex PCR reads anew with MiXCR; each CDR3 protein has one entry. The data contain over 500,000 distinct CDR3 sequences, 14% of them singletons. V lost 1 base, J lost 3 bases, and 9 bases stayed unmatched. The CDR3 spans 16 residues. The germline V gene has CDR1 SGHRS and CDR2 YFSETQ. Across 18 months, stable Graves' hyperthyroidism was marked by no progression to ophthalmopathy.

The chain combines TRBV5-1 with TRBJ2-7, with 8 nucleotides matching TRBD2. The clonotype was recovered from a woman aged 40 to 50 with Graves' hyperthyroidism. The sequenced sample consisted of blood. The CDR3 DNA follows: TGCGCCAGCAGCTTGTCGGGAGGGCCGTCCGACTACGAGCAGTACTTC. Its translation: CASSLSGGPSDYEQYF.